This T cell receptor (beta chain) comes out of a study of graft-versus-host responses after intestinal transplantation. Study background: Every one of the recipients received anti-thymocyte globulin induction and afterwards took tacrolimus and steroids for around 3 years.

Data came from immunoSEQ multiplex PCR; TCRdb stores just in-frame clones and leaves some out. The sample carries 70,000 to 75,000 clones, more than 70% recorded once. Remarks on this clone: The antigen is not known.

Trimming shortened V by 1 base and J by 3 bases, and 7 bases separated the two germline ends. The CDR3 is made up of 13 amino acids. Germline V gene lookup returns CDR1 MGHRA and CDR2 YSYEKL. The sequence was obtained from a human donor who received an intestinal transplant. This chain uses TRBV4-1 with TRBJ2-7; D not certain. The starting material was unstimulated CD8+ T cells sorted from spleen or lymph node cells, obtained before intestinal transplant. The CDR3 loop is CASSQGLSYEQYF. The CDR3 region has the DNA TGCGCCAGCAGCCAAGGTCTGAGCTACGAGCAGTACTTC.